This T cell receptor (beta chain) originates from a study of blood T cells in healthy people across ages. Study-level points and caveats: When one million T cells were used, diversity estimates were thought to be underestimates.

Isolating PBMCs gave at least 7 million of these cells per sample. Every sample gave at least 6 micrograms of total RNA when it was extracted. Alongside a J-beta primer mix, a sample-barcoded 5' primer served in a second PCR lasting about 7 to 12 cycles. Every molecule of cDNA carried a tag from a template-switch adaptor with 12 random nucleotides. Each CDR3 protein gets one entry after TCRdb re-called the 5' RACE reads with MiXCR. The table lists roughly 2 million distinct CDR3 sequences, about 50% of them singletons. Concerning this clonotype itself: The antigen remains unidentified.

The TCR comes from a woman aged 40 to 50 in good health. Sequenced: blood.

CDR3 amino acids: CSARNMMSPGYQPQHF. The CDR3 nucleotides read TGCAGTGCTAGAAATATGATGAGCCCTGGGTATCAGCCCCAGCATTTT. The J gene is TRBJ1-5, the V gene TRBV20-1; D uncertain. Looked up from germline, CDR1 is DFQATT and CDR2 is SNEGSKA (reference sequence). This CDR3 spans 16 amino acids. V lost 2 bases to trimming and J lost 5 bases, with 19 bases between them.